This T cell receptor (beta chain) was identified during a study of blood T cell repertoires in COVID-19. Study details: Collection of acute and convalescent COVID-19 samples took place in the United States, Italy and Spain. T cells, B-cell-depleted T cells, or PBMCs supplied cDNA or gDNA.

This clone was counted only a few times. Original methodology: Amplified reference gene primers provided the basis for estimating nucleated cell counts. Sequenced by immunoSEQ multiplex PCR; TCRdb stores in-frame clones only, minus some. That table is the source of V, J and clone size, and D and trimming were worked out from the DNA. The sample has 200,000 to 250,000 clones, around 80% seen once. This CDR3 contains 12 residues. V lost 3 bases, J lost 6 bases, and 8 bases lay in between. Germline assignment: CDR1 KGHSH and CDR2 LQKENI. Sequencing was done on a sample of peripheral blood. The chain combines TRBV18 with TRBJ1-1; D is possibly TRBD1 (5 bases). This TCR derives from a human donor in a cohort sampled during active COVID-19. The CDR3 sequence is CASSPSRAEAFF. Written as DNA, the CDR3 is TGTGCCAGCTCACCGAGCAGGGCTGAAGCTTTCTTT. Full variable domain (rest looked up from reference TRBV18 and TRBJ1-1): NAGVMQNPRHLVRRRGQEARLRCSPMKGHSHVYWYRQLPEEGLKFMVYLQKENIIDESGMPKERFSAEFPKEGPSILRIQQVVRGDSAAYFCASSPSRAEAFFGQGTRLTVV.